This TCR beta chain was sequenced in a study of identical twins. From the 5' RACE reads, TCRdb called clonotypes with MiXCR, one entry per CDR3 protein. The sample consists of 450,000 or so distinct CDR3 sequences, approximately 15% of them appearing once. This clonotype was found a few times. The CDR3 extends over 17 amino acids. The V gene lost 4 bases and the J gene lost 1 base, with 19 bases spanning the gap. Germline V gene sequence: CDR1 SGHDT, CDR2 YYEEEE. This sample was shared with a second study, whose subject was yellow fever vaccine responses in identical twins.

The sequenced sample consisted of CD4+ T cells sorted from blood. The V and J genes are TRBV5-6 and TRBJ2-3; D is undetermined. The receptor was derived from a woman aged 18-35 years in good health. CDR3: CASSLGPPKFGTDTQYF. The CDR3 DNA is TGTGCCAGCAGCCTAGGTCCCCCCAAGTTCGGCACAGATACGCAGTATTTT. Full variable domain (rest looked up from reference TRBV5-6 and TRBJ2-3): DAGVTQSPTHLIKTRGQQVTLRCSPKSGHDTVSWYQQALGQGPQFIFQYYEEEERQRGNFPDRFSGHQFPNYSSELNVNALLLGDSALYLCASSLGPPKFGTDTQYFGPGTRLTVL.